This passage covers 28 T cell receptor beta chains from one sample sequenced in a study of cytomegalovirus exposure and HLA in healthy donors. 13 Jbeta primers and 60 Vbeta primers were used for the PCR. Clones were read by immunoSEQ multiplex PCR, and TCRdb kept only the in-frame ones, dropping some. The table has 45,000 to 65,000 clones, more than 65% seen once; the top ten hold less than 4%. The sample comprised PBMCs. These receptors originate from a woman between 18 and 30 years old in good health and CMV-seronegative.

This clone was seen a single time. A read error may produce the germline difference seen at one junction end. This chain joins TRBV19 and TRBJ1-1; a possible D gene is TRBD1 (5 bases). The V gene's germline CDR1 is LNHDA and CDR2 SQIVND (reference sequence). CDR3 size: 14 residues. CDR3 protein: CANSIQEQALEAFF. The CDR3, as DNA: TGTGCCAATAGTATACAGGAACAGGCCCTAGAAGCTTTCTTT. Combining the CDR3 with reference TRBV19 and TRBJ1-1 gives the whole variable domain DGGITQSPKYLFRKEGQNVTLSCEQNLNHDAMYWYRQDPGQGLRLIYYSQIVNDFQKGDIAEGYSVSREKKESFPLTVTSAQKNPTAFYLCANSIQEQALEAFFGQGTRLTVV.

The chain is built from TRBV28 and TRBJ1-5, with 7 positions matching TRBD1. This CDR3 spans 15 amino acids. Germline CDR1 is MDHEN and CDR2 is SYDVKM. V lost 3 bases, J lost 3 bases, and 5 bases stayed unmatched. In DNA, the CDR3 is TGTGCCAGCAGTTTTATAGACAGGGACAATCAGCCCCAGCATTTT. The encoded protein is CASSFIDRDNQPQHF.

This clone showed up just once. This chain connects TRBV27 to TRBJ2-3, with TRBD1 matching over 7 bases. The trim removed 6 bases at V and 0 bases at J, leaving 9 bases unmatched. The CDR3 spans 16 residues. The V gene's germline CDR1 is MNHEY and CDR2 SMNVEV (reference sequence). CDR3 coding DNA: TGTGCCAGCAGGTTCCAGGGACAGCGCAGCACAGATACGCAGTATTTT. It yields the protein CASRFQGQRSTDTQYF.

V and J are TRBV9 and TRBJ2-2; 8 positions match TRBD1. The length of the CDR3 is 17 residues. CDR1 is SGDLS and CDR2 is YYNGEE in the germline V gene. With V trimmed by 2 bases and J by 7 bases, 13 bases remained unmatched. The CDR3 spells CASSVTSRDRFGGELFF. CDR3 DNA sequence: TGTGCCAGCAGCGTTACCAGTCGGGACAGGTTCGGCGGGGAGCTGTTTTTT.

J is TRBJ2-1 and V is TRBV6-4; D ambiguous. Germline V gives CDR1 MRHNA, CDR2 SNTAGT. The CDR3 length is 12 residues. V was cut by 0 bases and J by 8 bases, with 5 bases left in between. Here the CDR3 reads CASSDSQDEQFF. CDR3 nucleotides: TGTGCCAGCAGTGACTCCCAGGATGAGCAGTTCTTC.

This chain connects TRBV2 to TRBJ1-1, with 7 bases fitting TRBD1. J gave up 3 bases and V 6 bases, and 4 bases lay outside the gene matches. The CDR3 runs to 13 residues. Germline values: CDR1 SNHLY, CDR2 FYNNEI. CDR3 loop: CASRRQGDTEAFF. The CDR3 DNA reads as TGTGCCAGCAGGAGACAGGGCGACACTGAAGCTTTCTTT. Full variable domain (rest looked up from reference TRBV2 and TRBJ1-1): EPEVTQTPSHQVTQMGQEVILRCVPISNHLYFYWYRQILGQKVEFLVSFYNNEISEKSEIFDDQFSVERPDGSNFTLKIRSTKLEDSAMYFCASRRQGDTEAFFGQGTRLTVV.

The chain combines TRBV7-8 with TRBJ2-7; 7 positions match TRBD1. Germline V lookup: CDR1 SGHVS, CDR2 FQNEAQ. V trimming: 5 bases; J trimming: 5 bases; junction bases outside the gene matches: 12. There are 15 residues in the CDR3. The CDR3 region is CASSLTGVAGHEQYF. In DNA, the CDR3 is TGTGCCAGCAGCCTAACAGGGGTGGCGGGCCACGAGCAGTACTTC.

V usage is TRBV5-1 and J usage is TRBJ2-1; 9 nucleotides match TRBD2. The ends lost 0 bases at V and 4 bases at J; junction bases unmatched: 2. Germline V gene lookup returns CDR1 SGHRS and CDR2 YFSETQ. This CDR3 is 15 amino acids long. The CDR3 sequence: CASSLGAGGYNEQFF. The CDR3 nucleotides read TGCGCCAGCAGCTTGGGAGCGGGAGGTTACAATGAGCAGTTCTTC.

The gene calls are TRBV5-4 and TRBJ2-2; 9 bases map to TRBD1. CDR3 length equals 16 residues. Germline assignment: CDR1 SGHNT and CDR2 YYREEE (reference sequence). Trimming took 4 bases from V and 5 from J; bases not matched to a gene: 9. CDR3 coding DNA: TGTGCCAGCAGCCGTGAACAGGGGGCACAGACCGGGGAGCTGTTTTTT. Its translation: CASSREQGAQTGELFF.

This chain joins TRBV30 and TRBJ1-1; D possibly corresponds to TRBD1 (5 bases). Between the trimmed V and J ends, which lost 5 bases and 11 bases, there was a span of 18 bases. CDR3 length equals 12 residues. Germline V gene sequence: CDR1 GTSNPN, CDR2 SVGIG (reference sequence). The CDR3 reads CAWGPSGTVAFF. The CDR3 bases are TGTGCCTGGGGTCCGTCAGGGACTGTCGCTTTCTTT.

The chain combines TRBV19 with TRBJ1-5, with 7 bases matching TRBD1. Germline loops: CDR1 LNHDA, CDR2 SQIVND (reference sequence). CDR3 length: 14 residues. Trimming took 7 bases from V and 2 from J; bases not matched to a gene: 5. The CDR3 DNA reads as TGTGCCAGTACCCTTCAGGGGGGCAATCAGCCCCAGCATTTT. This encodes CASTLQGGNQPQHF.

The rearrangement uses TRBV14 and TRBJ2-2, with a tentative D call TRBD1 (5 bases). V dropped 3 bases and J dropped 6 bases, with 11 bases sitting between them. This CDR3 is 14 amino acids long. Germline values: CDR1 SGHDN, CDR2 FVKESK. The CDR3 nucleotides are TGTGCCAGCAGCCACAATCCAGGGTCCGGGGAGCTGTTTTTT. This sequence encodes CASSHNPGSGELFF.

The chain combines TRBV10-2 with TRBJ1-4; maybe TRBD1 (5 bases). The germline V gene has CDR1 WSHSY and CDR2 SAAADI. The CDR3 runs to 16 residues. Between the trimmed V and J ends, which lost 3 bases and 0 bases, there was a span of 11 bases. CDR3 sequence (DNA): TGCGCCAGCAGTGATAGGGGATTTGCAACTAATGAAAAACTGTTTTTT. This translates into CASSDRGFATNEKLFF.

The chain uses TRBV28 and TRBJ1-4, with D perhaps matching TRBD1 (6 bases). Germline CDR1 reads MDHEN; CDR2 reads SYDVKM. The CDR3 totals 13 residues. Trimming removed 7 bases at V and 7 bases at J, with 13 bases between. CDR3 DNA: TGTGCCAGCACCCTAGGGGGGGGTGAAAAACTGTTTTTT. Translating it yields CASTLGGGEKLFF.

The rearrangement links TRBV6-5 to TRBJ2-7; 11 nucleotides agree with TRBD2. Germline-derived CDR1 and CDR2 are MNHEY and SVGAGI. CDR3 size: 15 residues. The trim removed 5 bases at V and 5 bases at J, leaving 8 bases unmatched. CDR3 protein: CASSVTSGSSDEQYF. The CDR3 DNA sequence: TGTGCCAGCAGTGTCACTAGCGGGAGTTCAGACGAGCAGTACTTC.

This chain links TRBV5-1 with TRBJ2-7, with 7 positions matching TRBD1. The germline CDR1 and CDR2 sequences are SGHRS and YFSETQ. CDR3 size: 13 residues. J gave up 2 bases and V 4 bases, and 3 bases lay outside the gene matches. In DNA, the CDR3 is TGCGCCAGCAGCATAGGGACAGCCTACGAGCAGTACTTC. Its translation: CASSIGTAYEQYF.

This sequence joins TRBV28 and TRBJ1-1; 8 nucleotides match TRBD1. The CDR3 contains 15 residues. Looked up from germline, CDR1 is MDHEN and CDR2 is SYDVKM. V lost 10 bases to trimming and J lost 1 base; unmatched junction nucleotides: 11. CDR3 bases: TGTGCCATTCGACAGGGGTCGGCGTGGAACACTGAAGCTTTCTTT. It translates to CAIRQGSAWNTEAFF.

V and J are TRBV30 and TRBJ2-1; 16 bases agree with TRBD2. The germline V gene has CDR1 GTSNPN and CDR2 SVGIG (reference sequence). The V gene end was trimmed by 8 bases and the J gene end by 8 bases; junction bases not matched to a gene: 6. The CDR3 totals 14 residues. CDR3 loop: CAGTSGGGGHEQFF. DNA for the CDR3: TGTGCCGGGACTAGCGGGGGGGGCGGTCATGAGCAGTTCTTC.

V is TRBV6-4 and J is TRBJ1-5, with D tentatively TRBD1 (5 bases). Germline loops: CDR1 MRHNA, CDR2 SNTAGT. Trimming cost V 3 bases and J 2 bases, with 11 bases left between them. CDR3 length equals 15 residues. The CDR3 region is CASSESGDGNQPQHF. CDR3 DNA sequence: TGTGCCAGCAGTGAATCGGGGGATGGCAATCAGCCCCAGCATTTT.

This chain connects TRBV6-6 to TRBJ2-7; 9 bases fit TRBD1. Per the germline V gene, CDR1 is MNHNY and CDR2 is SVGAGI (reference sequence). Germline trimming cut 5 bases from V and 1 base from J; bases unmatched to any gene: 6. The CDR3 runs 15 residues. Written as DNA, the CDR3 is TGTGCCAGCAGTCCCCGACAGGGGGGGTCCTACGAGCAGTACTTC. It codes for CASSPRQGGSYEQYF.

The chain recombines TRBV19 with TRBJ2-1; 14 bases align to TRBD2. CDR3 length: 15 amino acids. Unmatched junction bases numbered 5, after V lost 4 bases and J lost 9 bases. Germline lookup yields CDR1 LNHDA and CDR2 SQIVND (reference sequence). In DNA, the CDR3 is TGTGCCAGTAGTACCGGGACTAGCGGGAGTTCTGAGCAGTTCTTC. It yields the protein CASSTGTSGSSEQFF.

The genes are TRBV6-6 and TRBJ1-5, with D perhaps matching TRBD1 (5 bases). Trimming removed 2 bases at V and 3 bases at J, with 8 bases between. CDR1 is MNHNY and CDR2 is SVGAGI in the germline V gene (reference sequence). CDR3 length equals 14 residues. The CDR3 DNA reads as TGTGCCAGCAGTTACAGCAGGGCCAATCAGCCCCAGCATTTT. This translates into CASSYSRANQPQHF.

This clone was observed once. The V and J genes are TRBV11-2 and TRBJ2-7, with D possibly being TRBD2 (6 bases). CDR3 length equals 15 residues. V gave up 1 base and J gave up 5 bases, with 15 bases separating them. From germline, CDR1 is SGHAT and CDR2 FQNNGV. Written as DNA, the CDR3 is TGTGCCAGCAGCTTAGGGGCAGGAGGGGCCAACGAGCAGTACTTC. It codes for CASSLGAGGANEQYF.

Here the CDR3 DNA reads TGTGCCAGCAGCTTGGGGATAGCGGGAGGGGCTGAGACCCAGTACTTC. It translates to CASSLGIAGGAETQYF. The chain links TRBV7-3 to TRBJ2-5; 11 nucleotides line up with TRBD2. The CDR3 length is 16 residues. Germline CDR1 and CDR2: SGHTA and FQGTGA. V was clipped by 3 bases and J by 5 bases; unmatched bases: 8. Full variable domain (missing parts from reference TRBV7-3 and TRBJ2-5): GAGVSQTPSNKVTEKGKYVELRCDPISGHTALYWYRQSLGQGPEFLIYFQGTGAADDSGLPNDRFFAVRPEGSVSTLKIQRTERGDSAVYLCASSLGIAGGAETQYFGPGTRLLVL.

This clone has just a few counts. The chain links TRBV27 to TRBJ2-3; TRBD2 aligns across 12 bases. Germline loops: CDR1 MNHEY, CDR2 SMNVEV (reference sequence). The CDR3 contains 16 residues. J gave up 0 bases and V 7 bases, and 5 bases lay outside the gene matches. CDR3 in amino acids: CASTLLAGGSTDTQYF. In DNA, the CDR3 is TGTGCCAGCACCCTTCTAGCGGGAGGGAGCACAGATACGCAGTATTTT.

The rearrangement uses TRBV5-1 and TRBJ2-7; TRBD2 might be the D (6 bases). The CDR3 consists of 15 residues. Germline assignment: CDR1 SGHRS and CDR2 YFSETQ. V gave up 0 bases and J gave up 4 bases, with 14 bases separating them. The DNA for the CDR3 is TGCGCCAGCAGCTTGGACGGCAGGGAGGAATACGAGCAGTACTTC. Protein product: CASSLDGREEYEQYF.

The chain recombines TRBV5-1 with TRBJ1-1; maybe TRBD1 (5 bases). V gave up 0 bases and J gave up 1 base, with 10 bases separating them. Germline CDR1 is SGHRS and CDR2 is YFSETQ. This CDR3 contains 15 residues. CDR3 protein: CASSLGLTENTEAFF. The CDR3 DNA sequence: TGCGCCAGCAGCTTGGGTTTGACAGAGAACACTGAAGCTTTCTTT.

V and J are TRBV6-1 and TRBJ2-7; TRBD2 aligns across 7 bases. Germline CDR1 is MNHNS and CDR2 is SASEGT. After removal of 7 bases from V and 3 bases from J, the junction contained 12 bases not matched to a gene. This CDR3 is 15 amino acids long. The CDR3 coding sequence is TGTGCCAGCACCAAAGAGGGAGGGACCTTCTACGAGCAGTACTTC. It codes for CASTKEGGTFYEQYF.